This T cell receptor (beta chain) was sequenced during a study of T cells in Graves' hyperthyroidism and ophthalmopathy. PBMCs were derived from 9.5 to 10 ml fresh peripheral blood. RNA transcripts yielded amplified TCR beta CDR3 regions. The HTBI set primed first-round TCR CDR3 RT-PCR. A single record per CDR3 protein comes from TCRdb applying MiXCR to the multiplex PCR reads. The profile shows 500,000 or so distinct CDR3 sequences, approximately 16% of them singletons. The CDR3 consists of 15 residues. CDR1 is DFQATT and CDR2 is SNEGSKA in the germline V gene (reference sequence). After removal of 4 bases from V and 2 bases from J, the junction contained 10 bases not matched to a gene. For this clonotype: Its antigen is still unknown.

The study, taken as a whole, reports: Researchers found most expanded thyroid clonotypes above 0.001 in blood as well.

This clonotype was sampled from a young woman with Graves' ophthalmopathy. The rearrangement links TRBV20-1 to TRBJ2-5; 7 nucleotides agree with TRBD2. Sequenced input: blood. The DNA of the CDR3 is TGCAGTGCTATTTACGCGGGAGAGAGGCAAGAGACCCAGTACTTC. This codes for CSAIYAGERQETQYF.